Below, 28 T cell receptor beta chains from the same sample are listed, as sequenced in a study of shared clonotypes between healthy human individuals. Data came from immunoSEQ multiplex PCR; TCRdb stores just in-frame clones and leaves some out. The sample lists just under 350,000 clones, around 67% occurring once. Sequencing was performed on memory CD4+ T cells sorted from blood. Subset noted: CD45RA-negative fraction. These receptors were taken from a man younger than 45 in good health.

This clone was found many times. V gene TRBV5-1 combines with J gene TRBJ1-1, with D maybe TRBD1 (6 bases). Germline CDR1 and CDR2: SGHRS and YFSETQ. The V and J ends lost 4 bases and 4 bases respectively, with 11 bases between them. The CDR3 is 13 amino acids. This chain's CDR3 is CASSERGGTEAFF. DNA of the CDR3: TGCGCCAGCAGCGAGCGAGGGGGCACTGAAGCTTTCTTT. The entire variable domain, with the rest obtained from reference TRBV5-1 and TRBJ1-1, is as follows: KAGVTQTPRYLIKTRGQQVTLSCSPISGHRSVSWYQQTPGQGLQFLFEYFSETQRNKGNFPGRFSGRQFSNSRSEMNVSTLELGDSALYLCASSERGGTEAFFGQGTRLTVV.

The chain uses TRBV7-9 and TRBJ2-7; D tentatively fits TRBD1 or TRBD2 (5 bases each). The V gene's germline CDR1 is SEHNR and CDR2 FQNEAQ (reference sequence). The CDR3 is 16 residues long. V lost 5 bases, J lost 4 bases, and 21 bases lay in between. CDR3 sequence (DNA): TGTGCCAGCAGCCCTCGTCGGGACCTCGGTGGGTACGAGCAGTACTTC. As protein: CASSPRRDLGGYEQYF.

This chain uses TRBV5-4 with TRBJ1-1, with D tentatively TRBD1 (5 bases). The V gene lost 1 base and the J gene lost 0 bases, with 13 bases spanning the gap. The CDR3 loop spans 16 amino acids. The germline V gene encodes CDR1 SGHNT and CDR2 YYREEE (reference sequence). The CDR3 region is CASSLYGPGLNTEAFF. As DNA, the CDR3 is TGTGCCAGCAGCTTGTACGGTCCAGGGCTGAACACTGAAGCTTTCTTT.

The rearrangement uses TRBV7-2 and TRBJ2-2; a possible D gene is TRBD2 (6 bases). This CDR3 has 14 amino acids. V lost 2 bases and J lost 6, with 10 bases in between. Germline V gives CDR1 SGHTA, CDR2 FQGNSA. The DNA of the CDR3 is TGTGCCAGCAGCTTAATGGGGAGGCCCGGGGAGCTGTTTTTT. It translates to CASSLMGRPGELFF.

This clone was observed many times. The CDR3, as DNA: TGTGCCAGCAGTACGCCCAGGGTGGCCCAAGAGACCCAGTACTTC. Encoded protein: CASSTPRVAQETQYF. The chain is built from TRBV2 and TRBJ2-5; D may be TRBD1 (5 bases). The CDR3 spans 15 residues. The V gene's germline CDR1 is SNHLY and CDR2 FYNNEI. Trimming removed 5 bases at V and 1 base at J, with 14 bases between. The full variable domain, its missing parts supplied by reference TRBV2 and TRBJ2-5, is EPEVTQTPSHQVTQMGQEVILRCVPISNHLYFYWYRQILGQKVEFLVSFYNNEISEKSEIFDDQFSVERPDGSNFTLKIRSTKLEDSAMYFCASSTPRVAQETQYFGPGTRLLVL.

Comments on this clone: A far larger clone lies a single base away; this is likely a read error. The chain joins TRBV18 to TRBJ1-1; TRBD1 aligns across 10 bases. This CDR3 contains 16 residues. After removal of 3 bases from V and 6 bases from J, the junction contained 10 bases not matched to a gene. CDR1 is KGHSH and CDR2 is LQKENI in the germline V gene. CDR3 amino acids: CASSPLPGQGRAEAFF. The CDR3 nucleotides are TGTGCCAGCTCACCCCTCCCGGGACAGGGGCGGGCTGAAGCTTTCTTT.

This chain uses TRBV15 with TRBJ2-7; tentatively, D is TRBD1 (6 bases). The germline V gene encodes CDR1 LNHNV and CDR2 YYDKDF (reference sequence). Trimming removed 0 bases at V and 2 bases at J, with 11 bases between. The CDR3 is 15 residues long. The CDR3 sequence: CATSRDRTATYEQYF. For the CDR3, the DNA is TGTGCCACCAGCAGAGATAGGACAGCAACCTACGAGCAGTACTTC.

The chain couples TRBV15 to TRBJ2-1; 10 bases are a match to TRBD2. The V gene end was trimmed by 0 bases and the J gene end by 5 bases; junction bases not matched to a gene: 10. From germline, CDR1 is LNHNV and CDR2 YYDKDF (reference sequence). The CDR3 consists of 18 residues. The CDR3 DNA reads TGTGCCACCAGCAGAGACCCCACCTTAGCGGGAGGCCACAATGAGCAGTTCTTC. Translated: CATSRDPTLAGGHNEQFF.

The J gene is TRBJ2-5, the V gene TRBV5-1; the match to TRBD1 covers 8 bases. The germline gives CDR1 SGHRS, CDR2 YFSETQ. Losses at the gene ends were 0 bases for V and 3 bases for J; bases not matched to a gene: 10. The length of the CDR3 is 17 residues. The CDR3 spells CASSLAISGQGEETQYF. CDR3 DNA sequence: TGCGCCAGCAGCTTGGCCATTTCCGGACAGGGAGAAGAGACCCAGTACTTC.

The chain carries TRBV5-1 and TRBJ2-7, with D perhaps matching TRBD1 (6 bases). Germline CDR1 reads SGHRS; CDR2 reads YFSETQ. Trimming stripped 4 bases from V and 0 bases from J, with 14 bases between. The CDR3 extends over 15 amino acids. The CDR3 loop is CASSPAPTGSYEQYF. CDR3 nucleotides: TGCGCCAGCAGCCCGGCTCCGACAGGCTCCTACGAGCAGTACTTC. The variable domain in full, with the rest retrieved from reference TRBV5-1 and TRBJ2-7, is KAGVTQTPRYLIKTRGQQVTLSCSPISGHRSVSWYQQTPGQGLQFLFEYFSETQRNKGNFPGRFSGRQFSNSRSEMNVSTLELGDSALYLCASSPAPTGSYEQYFGPGTRLTVT.

V and J are TRBV28 and TRBJ1-2, with D perhaps matching TRBD1 (5 bases). V was trimmed by 5 bases and J by 5 bases, leaving 9 bases between them. CDR1 MDHEN and CDR2 SYDVKM come from the germline V gene. The CDR3 consists of 12 residues. The CDR3 DNA reads TGTGCCAGCAGTCAACAGGAATATGGCTACACCTTC. Residues: CASSQQEYGYTF.

The chain is built from TRBV5-3 and TRBJ2-1; D might be TRBD2 (6 bases). TRBV5-3 is annotated as an ORF whose role is uncertain. The length of the CDR3 is 16 residues. Deletions cut 4 bases from V and 5 bases from J, with 19 bases between. CDR3 residues: CARSASGTHADNEQFF. The CDR3 region has the DNA TGTGCCAGAAGCGCCTCCGGGACTCATGCGGACAATGAGCAGTTCTTC.

The chain joins TRBV13 to TRBJ2-7; 8 bases fit TRBD1. V was pared by 3 bases and J by 0 bases, with 4 bases of the junction left unmatched. CDR1 and CDR2 from the germline V gene are PRHDT and FYEKMQ (reference sequence). There are 15 residues in the CDR3. CDR3 in DNA: TGTGCCAGCAGCTTCACGGGACAGGCCTCCTACGAGCAGTACTTC. Residues: CASSFTGQASYEQYF.

This clone came up a few times. This sequence joins TRBV21-1 and TRBJ1-2. TRBV21-1 is a pseudogene locus. The CDR3 covers 10 residues. The CDR3 DNA reads TGTGCCCCCTTGGGAGGGGGCTACACCTTC. It specifies CAPLGGGYTF.

The rearrangement joins TRBV7-9 to TRBJ2-3; 8 bases align to TRBD2. The CDR3 loop spans 16 amino acids. The germline CDR1 and CDR2 sequences are SEHNR and FQNEAQ (reference sequence). Germline trimming cut 5 bases from V and 6 bases from J; bases unmatched to any gene: 13. This CDR3 is CASSPRTSSPFDTQYF. In DNA form, the CDR3 reads TGTGCCAGCAGCCCGCGGACTAGCAGCCCATTCGATACGCAGTATTTT.

V gene TRBV5-1 combines with J gene TRBJ2-2, with D possibly matching TRBD1 (8 bases). Germline lookup yields CDR1 SGHRS and CDR2 YFSETQ. This CDR3 comprises 16 residues. V was pared by 4 bases and J by 5 bases, with 18 bases between. The CDR3 is CASSPGGRGQTGELFF. CDR3 sequence (DNA): TGCGCCAGCAGCCCGGGGGGCAGGGGGCAGACCGGGGAGCTGTTTTTT.

This clone occurred a few times. This chain joins TRBV10-2 and TRBJ2-1; TRBD2 aligns across 9 bases. V lost 5 bases to trimming and J lost 4 bases; unmatched junction nucleotides: 6. Germline-derived CDR1 and CDR2 are WSHSY and SAAADI. The CDR3 has 15 residues. The CDR3 protein is CASSPLAGRYNEQFF. The CDR3 bases are TGCGCCAGCAGTCCCCTAGCGGGACGTTACAATGAGCAGTTCTTC.

This clone occurred a few times. The V call is TRBV7-8, the J call TRBJ1-1; D call uncertain. The CDR3 runs to 18 residues. Trimming left V 2 bases short and J 4 bases short, with 23 bases between. In germline, CDR1 is SGHVS, CDR2 FQNEAQ. In DNA form, the CDR3 reads TGTGCCAGCAGCTTACTACTCGTCCCGGCGGGGTCCACCACTGAAGCTTTCTTT. Translating gives CASSLLLVPAGSTTEAFF.

The J gene is TRBJ2-5, the V gene TRBV5-6, with unresolved D. Germline CDR1 reads SGHDT; CDR2 reads YYEEEE. V lost 5 bases to trimming and J lost 5 bases, with 10 bases between them. The CDR3 extends over 12 amino acids. In nucleotides, the CDR3 is TGTGCCAGCAGTTTAAGGTGGGAGACCCAGTACTTC. Translating it yields CASSLRWETQYF.

This clone was counted at least ten times. This chain links TRBV27 with TRBJ2-7; perhaps TRBD2 as D (5 bases). Germline V gives CDR1 MNHEY, CDR2 SMNVEV (reference sequence). This CDR3 contains 13 residues. V was clipped by 6 bases and J by 0 bases, with 9 bases between them. CDR3 amino acids: CASSSGFSYEQYF. CDR3 nucleotides: TGTGCCAGCAGCTCGGGGTTCTCCTACGAGCAGTACTTC.

With regard to this clone: Other DNA sequences from this sample encode an identical CDR3 as well. The V and J genes are TRBV5-1 and TRBJ2-7, with 9 nucleotides matching TRBD1. The CDR3 is made up of 14 amino acids. V gave up 4 bases and J gave up 6 bases; unmatched junction bases: 8. The germline gives CDR1 SGHRS, CDR2 YFSETQ. CDR3: CASSPADRGREQYF. The CDR3 DNA sequence: TGCGCCAGCAGCCCCGCGGACAGGGGCCGCGAGCAGTACTTC.

This clone was seen once. V is TRBV5-6 and J is TRBJ1-5, with D possibly matching TRBD1 (5 bases). CDR1 and CDR2 (germline): SGHDT, YYEEEE. CDR3 length: 15 amino acids. Trimming pared 4 bases from V and 0 bases from J, leaving 11 bases between. CDR3 sequence reads: CASSTTGVSNQPQHF. CDR3 bases: TGTGCCAGCAGCACTACAGGAGTTAGCAATCAGCCCCAGCATTTT.

V usage is TRBV11-3 and J usage is TRBJ2-7, with a tentative D call TRBD2 (5 bases). Germline V gene lookup returns CDR1 SGHNT and CDR2 YENEEA. The CDR3 has 13 amino acids. Trimming left V 3 bases short and J 1 base short, with 7 bases between. The CDR3 DNA sequence: TGTGCCAGCAGCTTCGGGGATTCCTACGAGCAGTACTTC. Protein sequence: CASSFGDSYEQYF.

The chain links TRBV7-8 to TRBJ2-4; the match to TRBD1 covers 9 bases. Germline values: CDR1 SGHVS, CDR2 FQNEAQ. Unmatched junction bases numbered 14, after V lost 7 bases and J lost 4 bases. The CDR3 totals 17 residues. The CDR3 is CASTDSWDRAGKNIQYF. The CDR3 DNA reads as TGTGCCAGCACCGACAGTTGGGACAGGGCGGGAAAAAACATTCAGTACTTC.

Regarding this clone: A junction boundary mismatches the germline segment, possibly from a read error. This chain links TRBV7-4 with TRBJ2-1, with 12 bases matching TRBD2. The germline V gene encodes CDR1 SGHVT and CDR2 SQSDAQ. This CDR3 has 15 residues. The chain's CDR3 is CASSLDGLAGSLALF. Here the CDR3 DNA reads TGTGCCAGCAGCTTAGACGGACTAGCGGGAAGTCTCGCCCTCTTC.

The CDR3 DNA is TGTGCCATCGCCGTGGGACAGGGTTCTTCCTATGGCTACACCTTC. Its translation is CAIAVGQGSSYGYTF. V usage is TRBV28 and J usage is TRBJ1-2, with 9 bases identical to TRBD1. The ends lost 10 bases at V and 4 bases at J; junction bases unmatched: 13. Germline CDR1 and CDR2: MDHEN and SYDVKM. The length of the CDR3 is 15 residues.

This chain links TRBV25-1 with TRBJ2-3; D ambiguous. The CDR3 extends over 15 amino acids. Germline V gives CDR1 MGHDK, CDR2 SYGVNS. Trimming removed 2 bases at V and 0 bases at J, with 9 bases between. The CDR3: CASSERPASTDTQYF. The CDR3 bases are TGTGCCAGCAGTGAACGGCCAGCTAGCACAGATACGCAGTATTTT. Full variable domain (rest looked up from reference TRBV25-1 and TRBJ2-3): EADIYQTPRYLVIGTGKKITLECSQTMGHDKMYWYQQDPGMELHLIHYSYGVNSTEKGDLSSESTVSRIRTEHFPLTLESARPSHTSQYLCASSERPASTDTQYFGPGTRLTVL.

The chain is built from TRBV7-9 and TRBJ2-7; D is uncertain. CDR1 SEHNR and CDR2 FQNEAQ come from the germline V gene (reference sequence). The CDR3 runs to 14 residues. V was pared by 2 bases and J by 5 bases, with 13 bases between. The DNA for the CDR3 is TGTGCCAGCAGCTTATTTGGTGGGAACCACGAGCAGTACTTC. Translation: CASSLFGGNHEQYF.